The rows below give T cell receptor beta chains drawn from one sample of a study of shared clonotypes between healthy human individuals. Clones were sequenced by immunoSEQ multiplex PCR, and TCRdb holds only the in-frame ones, with some missing. The sample lists some 2.1 million clones; approximately 92% were seen once. Source material: naive CD8+ T cells from PBMCs. These receptors all stem from a man younger than 35 in good health. Some clones in this sample may be carry-over from other donors' samples. The CDR3 runs from the conserved cysteine through the conserved F or W. A D gene is named only where the DNA matches it firmly. Clone size is stated in some rows and not others, as once, few, many or a class when expanded.

TRBD1	TRBJ1-2	TRBV2	.	CASYRGHADGYTF	TGTGCCAGCTACAGGGGGCACGCCGATGGCTACACCTTC
TRBD1	TRBJ1-2	TRBV28	once	CASSFLFDRGGPNYGYTF	TGTGCCAGCAGTTTCCTCTTCGACAGGGGGGGACCTAACTATGGCTACACCTTC
TRBD2	TRBJ2-7	TRBV5-4	.	CASSPETSGRPEQYF	TGTGCCAGCAGCCCGGAGACTAGCGGGAGGCCCGAGCAGTACTTC
.	TRBJ2-7	TRBV4-3	.	CASSQVVKLVGGSNEQYF	TGCGCCAGCAGCCAAGTAGTCAAACTGGTCGGGGGATCCAACGAGCAGTACTTC
.	TRBJ1-5	TRBV4-1	.	CASSQDLGPSNQPQHF	TGCGCCAGCAGCCAAGATTTGGGACCGAGCAATCAGCCCCAGCATTTT
TRBD1	TRBJ2-7	TRBV10-1	.	CASSDSGQGYEQYF	TGCGCCAGCAGTGATTCGGGACAGGGATACGAGCAGTACTTC
TRBD1	TRBJ1-2	TRBV11-2	.	CASSGRDRPNEGYTF	TGTGCCAGCAGCGGACGGGACAGACCCAATGAGGGCTACACCTTC
TRBD2	TRBJ2-1	TRBV7-3	.	CASSPGLEGNEQFF	TGTGCCAGCAGCCCGGGACTAGAGGGGAATGAGCAGTTCTTC
TRBD1	TRBJ2-5	TRBV2	.	CASSGDRGTGGGETQYF	TGTGCCAGCAGTGGCGACAGGGGGACAGGGGGAGGGGAGACCCAGTACTTC
.	TRBJ1-1	TRBV5-1	.	CASSKRASNTEAFF	TGCGCCAGCAGCAAAAGGGCCTCGAACACTGAAGCTTTCTTT
.	TRBJ2-7	TRBV7-9	.	CASSSGALSYEQYF	TGTGCCAGCAGCTCAGGGGCGCTCTCCTACGAGCAGTACTTC
TRBD1	TRBJ2-1	TRBV10-1	.	CASSESGDSSYNEQFF	TGCGCCAGCAGTGAGTCGGGGGACAGCTCCTACAATGAGCAGTTCTTC
.	TRBJ2-2	TRBV27	.	CASSGDRSGALFF	TGTGCCAGCAGTGGAGACCGTAGTGGTGCGCTGTTTTTT
.	TRBJ1-1	TRBV7-4	.	CASSPRLGAEYTEAFF	TGTGCCAGCAGCCCCCGATTAGGGGCGGAGTACACTGAAGCTTTCTTT
.	TRBJ2-7	TRBV28	.	CASSWIRTPAYEQYF	TGTGCCAGCAGTTGGATTCGGACTCCCGCCTACGAGCAGTACTTC
.	TRBJ2-7	TRBV30	.	CAWSVTGNSYEQYF	TGTGCCTGGAGTGTAACCGGGAACTCCTACGAGCAGTACTTC
TRBD2	TRBJ2-1	TRBV2	.	CASSGGRGLNEQFF	TGTGCCAGCAGTGGAGGGAGGGGTTTGAATGAGCAGTTCTTC
.	TRBJ2-2	TRBV5-8	once	CATERWENTGELFF	TGTGCCACCGAACGTTGGGAGAACACCGGGGAGCTGTTTTTT
TRBD2	TRBJ2-1	TRBV7-8	.	CASSLGSPSGNSYNEQFF	TGTGCCAGCAGCTTAGGTTCGCCCAGCGGGAACTCCTACAATGAGCAGTTCTTC
.	TRBJ2-1	TRBV6-5	.	CASSYSSREQFF	TGTGCCAGCAGTTACTCTTCGCGGGAGCAGTTCTTC
.	TRBJ1-4	TRBV7-9	once	CASSNDEGRGSTNEKLFF	TGTGCCAGCAGCAACGACGAAGGGCGGGGCTCGACTAATGAAAAACTGTTTTTT
.	TRBJ1-5	TRBV19	.	CASTEKGTSNQPQHF	TGTGCCAGTACCGAAAAGGGTACGAGCAATCAGCCCCAGCATTTT
TRBD2	TRBJ2-1	TRBV6-5	.	CASSSGREQFF	TGTGCCAGCAGCAGCGGGAGGGAGCAGTTCTTC
TRBD1	TRBJ2-2	TRBV7-9	.	CASSWTGTGELFF	TGTGCCAGCAGCTGGACAGGGACCGGGGAGCTGTTTTTT
TRBD2	TRBJ2-1	TRBV11-2	once	CASSLVLADSYNEQFF	TGTGCCAGCAGCTTAGTCCTAGCGGACTCCTACAATGAGCAGTTCTTC
TRBD1	TRBJ2-7	TRBV29-1	.	CSARTGGSYEQYF	TGCAGCGCGAGAACAGGGGGCTCCTACGAGCAGTACTTC
TRBD1	TRBJ2-7	TRBV13	.	CASSPSGTGGYNEQYF	TGTGCCAGCAGCCCGTCCGGGACAGGGGGCTATAACGAGCAGTACTTC
TRBD2	TRBJ2-2	TRBV27	.	CASSLAGVPGELFF	TGTGCCAGCAGCCTAGCGGGGGTACCCGGGGAGCTGTTTTTT
TRBD2	TRBJ2-3	TRBV28	.	CASRRLAGGTDTQYF	TGTGCCAGCAGAAGACTAGCGGGAGGCACAGATACGCAGTATTTT
TRBD2	TRBJ2-7	TRBV4-1	.	CQGLAGGDEQYF	TGCCAGGGACTAGCGGGAGGTGACGAGCAGTACTTC
.	TRBJ2-5	TRBV6-4	.	CASSGSRTGGQETQYF	TGTGCCAGCAGTGGAAGTCGGACCGGGGGCCAAGAGACCCAGTACTTC
.	TRBJ1-3	TRBV9	.	CASPTWRNTIYF	TGTGCCAGCCCAACATGGAGAAACACCATATATTTT
TRBD1	TRBJ2-7	TRBV27	.	CASRAGGTTSYEQYF	TGTGCCAGCAGGGCAGGGGGCACAACTTCCTACGAGCAGTACTTC
.	TRBJ2-5	TRBV28	.	CASSLRGAETQYF	TGTGCCAGCAGTTTACGAGGGGCCGAGACCCAGTACTTC
TRBD2	TRBJ2-1	TRBV7-9	.	CASTRPGGTSGRNEQFF	TGTGCCAGCACACGTCCTGGGGGGACTAGCGGGAGGAATGAGCAGTTCTTC
.	TRBJ1-5	TRBV2	.	CASSDGHFSNQPQHF	TGTGCCAGCAGTGATGGACACTTTAGCAATCAGCCCCAGCATTTT
TRBD1	TRBJ1-4	TRBV4-3	.	CASSQGQGDEKLFF	TGCGCCAGCAGCCAGGGACAGGGGGATGAAAAACTGTTTTTT
TRBD2	TRBJ2-1	TRBV6-5	.	CASSYMQGGYNEQFF	TGTGCCAGCAGTTACATGCAGGGAGGGTACAATGAGCAGTTCTTC
.	TRBJ2-7	TRBV5-6	.	CASSLIGQVSYEQYF	TGTGCCAGCAGCTTAATCGGACAAGTATCCTACGAGCAGTACTTC
.	TRBJ2-7	TRBV4-2	.	CASSQAGAGYEQYF	TGTGCCAGCAGCCAAGCAGGTGCCGGCTACGAGCAGTACTTC
TRBD1	TRBJ2-7	TRBV7-3	once	CASRTVGQGGLTEQYF	TGTGCCAGCAGGACCGTGGGACAGGGCGGGTTGACCGAGCAGTACTTC
.	TRBJ2-5	TRBV7-3	.	CASSLTDPGTQYF	TGTGCCAGCAGCTTAACGGATCCAGGGACCCAGTACTTC
.	TRBJ2-7	TRBV5-4	.	CASSFGGEQYF	TGTGCCAGCAGCTTTGGGGGGGAGCAGTACTTC
.	TRBJ1-2	TRBV5-1	once	CASSLAPNTNYGYTF	TGCGCCAGCAGCTTGGCCCCAAATACCAACTATGGCTACACCTTC
TRBD1	TRBJ2-1	TRBV7-9	.	CASSGTTGYEQFF	TGTGCCAGCAGCGGAACGACAGGGTATGAGCAGTTCTTC
.	TRBJ2-7	TRBV10-2	.	CASSDPRSYSSYEQYF	TGCGCCAGCAGTGACCCCCGGTCGTATAGCTCCTACGAGCAGTACTTC
TRBD1	TRBJ1-2	TRBV4-1	.	CASSQRWTGGNYGYTF	TGCGCCAGCAGCCAGAGATGGACAGGGGGGAACTATGGCTACACCTTC
.	TRBJ2-7	TRBV9	.	CASSVGQAVGYEQYF	TGTGCCAGCAGCGTGGGGCAGGCGGTGGGCTACGAGCAGTACTTC
TRBD1	TRBJ1-4	TRBV28	.	CASSENPVGTGNEKLFF	TGTGCCAGCAGTGAAAACCCCGTTGGGACAGGGAATGAAAAACTGTTTTTT
.	TRBJ2-3	TRBV28	.	CASSSPRVRDTQYF	TGTGCCAGCAGTTCGCCCAGGGTGAGAGATACGCAGTATTTT
TRBD2	TRBJ2-7	TRBV7-2	.	CASSISGSGYEQYF	TGTGCCAGCAGCATAAGCGGGAGTGGCTACGAGCAGTACTTC
.	TRBJ2-1	TRBV7-6	.	CASSPFGLINEQFF	TGTGCCAGCAGCCCATTCGGCCTCATCAATGAGCAGTTCTTC
.	TRBJ1-1	TRBV7-6	.	CASSLVSGGNTEAFF	TGTGCCAGCAGCTTAGTTTCCGGGGGCAACACTGAAGCTTTCTTT